A selection of T cell receptor beta chains follows, all from one sample in a study of regulatory T cells in long-lasting Graves disease. TCRdb processed the multiplex PCR reads anew with MiXCR; each CDR3 protein has one entry. The sample shows 350,000 to 500,000 distinct CDR3 sequences, approximately 14% of them seen only once. This same sample was also part of a study on T cells in Graves' hyperthyroidism and ophthalmopathy.

Sequencing used peripheral blood mononuclear cells (PBMCs), obtained at new diagnosis, from a patient treated with antithyroid drugs. These receptors came from a woman aged 50 to 60 with Graves disease. Both conserved end residues are part of each CDR3. D genes are given only for firm matches. Where a row states a size, it is once, few, many or the class of an expanded clone; other rows omit it.

J gene	D gene	V gene	clone size	CDR3 DNA	CDR3 protein
TRBJ1-3	-	TRBV10-2	few	TGCGCCAGCAGTGAGTACCGGGACCCACAGAACACCATATATTTT	CASSEYRDPQNTIYF
TRBJ1-6	-	TRBV2	many	TGTGCCAGCATTATTGGGGGGGGCCGGGATTCACCCCTCCACTTT	CASIIGGGRDSPLHF
TRBJ1-1	TRBD1	TRBV5-1	-	TGCGCCAGCACACAGGACAGGGGGGCTGAAGCTTTCTTT	CASTQDRGAEAFF
TRBJ1-6	TRBD1	TRBV27	many	TGTGCCAGCAGTTTATATGACAGGGGAAATTCACCCCTCCACTTT	CASSLYDRGNSPLHF
TRBJ2-1	-	TRBV3-1	few	TGTGCCAGCTCACAGGGCGGATCCTACAATGAGCAGTTCTTC	CASSQGGSYNEQFF
TRBJ1-1	-	TRBV30	many	TGTGCCTTAGACAGGTCCCAGAACACTGAAGCTTTCTTT	CALDRSQNTEAFF
TRBJ2-2	-	TRBV6-1	-	TGTGCCAGCAGTGAAGATAAGCTTCCCGGGGAGCTGTTTTTT	CASSEDKLPGELFF
TRBJ1-1	TRBD1	TRBV6-9	many	TGTGCCAGCAGTTCGGGACAGGGTTTGTCGGCTTTCTTT	CASSSGQGLSAFF
TRBJ2-1	-	TRBV3-1	many	TGTGCCAGCAGCCAAGATGGGGGCAGAGCCTACAATGAGCAGTTCTTC	CASSQDGGRAYNEQFF
TRBJ2-2	-	TRBV7-9	many	TGTGCCAGCAGCGGGGACCCGTCGAACACCGGGGAGCTGTTTTTT	CASSGDPSNTGELFF
TRBJ2-1	-	TRBV10-2	few	TGCGCCAGCGGGAGACCTGGTTTCGATGAGCAGTTCTTC	CASGRPGFDEQFF
TRBJ2-7	-	TRBV5-6	-	TGTGCCAGCAGACGGACAGCGGCCTACGAGCAGTACTTC	CASRRTAAYEQYF
TRBJ2-5	TRBD1	TRBV28	many	TGTGCCAGCAGTTCACACTACAGGGGTGTCGAAGAGACCCAGTACTTC	CASSSHYRGVEETQYF
TRBJ2-5	-	TRBV19	few	TGTGCCAGTAGTATAGCGGAGACCCAGTACTTC	CASSIAETQYF
TRBJ2-3	-	TRBV9	-	TGTGCCAGCAACCCGTGGACAGATACGCAGTATTTT	CASNPWTDTQYF
TRBJ2-2	-	TRBV2	many	TGTGCCAGCAGTGGTGTACCCACCGGGGAGCTGTTTTTT	CASSGVPTGELFF
TRBJ2-1	TRBD2	TRBV6-1	many	TGTGCCAGCAGTGAGGGAGGGAGGGACGAGCAGTTCTTC	CASSEGGRDEQFF
TRBJ2-1	TRBD2	TRBV20-1	many	TGCAGTGCTAGAGATCGGACTAGCGGGAGGGCGTACAATGAGCAGTTCTTC	CSARDRTSGRAYNEQFF
TRBJ2-7	TRBD2	TRBV19	many	TGTGCCAGTAGTATTGGCGGGACTAGCGCCTACGAGCAGTACTTC	CASSIGGTSAYEQYF
TRBJ2-7	-	TRBV20-1	many	TGCAGTGCTCCCAGGCCCCCCGACTTGGGTGAGCAGTACTTC	CSAPRPPDLGEQYF
TRBJ2-3	-	TRBV7-6	many	TGTGCCAGCAGCTTAGCGGAAGATACGCAGTATTTT	CASSLAEDTQYF
TRBJ2-7	-	TRBV6-2/TRBV6-3	many	TGTGCCAGCAGTTACGGGGAGGAGCAGTACTTC	CASSYGEEQYF
TRBJ2-1	TRBD1	TRBV13	-	TGTGCCAGCAGCGTAGGACAGGGCCCCAATGAGCAGTTCTTC	CASSVGQGPNEQFF
TRBJ2-3	-	TRBV14	few	TGTGCCAGCAGCCCTGCCTTCGGACAGCGCACAGATACGCAGTATTTT	CASSPAFGQRTDTQYF
TRBJ2-5	-	TRBV4-1	-	TGCGCCAGCAGCCTAAGACCAGGACGTAGGCAAGAGACCCAGTACTTC	CASSLRPGRRQETQYF
TRBJ2-2	-	TRBV7-8	few	TGTGCCAGCAGCCAACACGACCAGTCTGTCGGACCGGGCGGGGAGCTGTTTTTT	CASSQHDQSVGPGGELFF
TRBJ1-4	-	TRBV9	many	TGTGCCAGCAGCCTGACAGGCTCGAATGAAAAACTGTTTTTT	CASSLTGSNEKLFF
TRBJ2-7	TRBD2	TRBV9	few	TGTGCCAGCAGCGTAGGAAGCGGGAGATCTTACGAGCAGTACTTC	CASSVGSGRSYEQYF
TRBJ2-3	-	TRBV18	many	TGTGCCAGCAGCCCAGGGGATACGCAGTATTTT	CASSPGDTQYF
TRBJ2-1	TRBD2	TRBV5-1	-	TGCGCCAGCAGCTTTGGGGCGGGAGGCTCCTACAATGAGCAGTTCTTC	CASSFGAGGSYNEQFF
TRBJ2-7	TRBD1	TRBV7-2	many	TGTGCCAGCAGCATACAGGGGGCGTCGGCCTACGAGCAGTACTTC	CASSIQGASAYEQYF
TRBJ2-7	-	TRBV6-5	many	TGTGCCAGCAGTTACTCGGCCAGTCAGGGTGTGAAGGGCGAGCAGTACTTC	CASSYSASQGVKGEQYF
TRBJ1-4	-	TRBV6-1	many	TGTGCCAGCAGCCCCGGGACTGCAACTAATGAAAAACTGTTTTTT	CASSPGTATNEKLFF
TRBJ2-1	-	TRBV18	many	TGTGCCAGCTCACCAGTCACCCCTGGGTACGATGAGCAGTTCTTC	CASSPVTPGYDEQFF
TRBJ1-2	TRBD1	TRBV12-3/TRBV12-4	many	TGTGCCAGCAGTACTCTTGACAGGGGTTATGGCTACACCTTC	CASSTLDRGYGYTF
TRBJ2-7	TRBD2	TRBV6-5	few	TGTGCCAGCAGTTACTCAATTAGCGGGAGGGCCTACGAGCAGTACTTC	CASSYSISGRAYEQYF
TRBJ1-5	-	TRBV12-3/TRBV12-4	many	TGTGCCAGCAGTTGGTTCTCGGAGGACCAGCCCCAGCATTTT	CASSWFSEDQPQHF
TRBJ2-5	TRBD2	TRBV4-1	-	TGCGCCAGCAGCCCTAGCGGGAGGGCTAAAAAGACCCAGTACTTC	CASSPSGRAKKTQYF
TRBJ2-5	-	TRBV5-5	few	TGTGCCAGCGGCACTGAACCCTACGCGGAGACCCAGTACTTC	CASGTEPYAETQYF
TRBJ2-5	-	TRBV20-1	many	TGCAGTGCTAGTATAGCGGCCCAAGAGACCCAGTACTTC	CSASIAAQETQYF
TRBJ2-2	-	TRBV7-9	-	TGTGCCAGCAAACAGGGTCAGAACACCGGGGAGCTGTTTTTT	CASKQGQNTGELFF
TRBJ1-3	-	TRBV5-1	-	TGCGCCAGCAGCCCCCGGACAAGGGATGGAAACACCATATATTTT	CASSPRTRDGNTIYF
TRBJ2-7	TRBD1	TRBV7-3	-	TGTGCCAGCAGCGGACAGGGGGGCTCCGAGCAGTACTTC	CASSGQGGSEQYF
TRBJ1-1	-	TRBV7-9	few	TGTGCCAGCGGACCGGGGGTCGCTGAAGCTTTCTTT	CASGPGVAEAFF
TRBJ2-7	-	TRBV28	many	TGTGCCAGCAGGTCCGGGCCGAGCCAAGACGACGAGCAGTACTTC	CASRSGPSQDDEQYF
TRBJ1-5	-	TRBV6-1	few	TGTGCCAGCAGTAAGGGGGACCGGGCCCAGCATTTT	CASSKGDRAQHF
TRBJ2-1	TRBD1	TRBV28	many	TGTGCCAGCAGTTCCCCGACAGGGAACAATGAGCAGTTCTTC	CASSSPTGNNEQFF
TRBJ1-5	-	TRBV2	many	TGTGCCAGCAGTGAGGAGGTGCAGCCCCAGCATTTT	CASSEEVQPQHF
TRBJ2-5	-	TRBV28	few	TGTGCCAGCTGTACGGTGAGCGAGGCGGGGGAGACCCAGTACTTC	CASCTVSEAGETQYF
TRBJ2-5	-	TRBV9	-	TGTGCCAGCAGCGTAGAACAGGGTAATGTGGAGACCCAGTACTTC	CASSVEQGNVETQYF
TRBJ2-1	-	TRBV7-2	-	TGTGCCAGCAGCTTAGACAGGGTTTACAATGAGCAGTTCTTC	CASSLDRVYNEQFF
TRBJ2-5	-	TRBV11-2	many	TGTGCCAGCAGCTTAGAGCCCGGACAGTGGGCCGGAGAGACCCAGTACTTC	CASSLEPGQWAGETQYF